This T cell receptor (beta chain) came from a study of graft-versus-host responses after intestinal transplantation. The CDR3 sequence is 14 residues long. Germline-derived CDR1 and CDR2 are SGHAT and FQNNGV. The ends were cut back, 2 bases at V and 8 bases at J, with 12 bases in the middle. On this clone itself: The antigen remains undetermined.

Data came from immunoSEQ multiplex PCR; TCRdb stores just in-frame clones and leaves some out. The sample has about 64,000 clones, more than 85% seen once; the top ten hold about 1.7%. The starting material was unstimulated CD8+ T cells sorted from spleen or lymph node cells, obtained before transplant. The receptor's source is a human donor who was the organ donor for an intestinal transplant. This sequence joins TRBV11-2 and TRBJ1-4, with a weak D call TRBD1 (5 bases). Here the CDR3 reads CASSLLRGREKLFF. The CDR3 DNA reads TGTGCCAGCAGCTTACTGCGGGGCCGGGAAAAACTGTTTTTT. The complete variable domain, with remaining parts taken from reference TRBV11-2 and TRBJ1-4, reads EAGVAQSPRYKIIEKRQSVAFWCNPISGHATLYWYQQILGQGPKLLIQFQNNGVVDDSQLPKDRFSAERLKGVDSTLKIQPAKLEDSAVYLCASSLLRGREKLFFGSGTQLSVL.